A single sample is the source of the 13 T cell receptor beta chains below, sequenced in a study of control samples from healthy donors and cancer patients. Using immunoSEQ multiplex PCR, the repertoire was profiled, and TCRdb retains in-frame clones only, with some absent. Of about 60,000 clones in the sample, roughly 90% are singletons; the top ten hold about 1.7%. Material: PBMCs. The receptors originated from a man aged 40-55 years with colorectal cancer.

The gene calls are TRBV15 and TRBJ2-5, with D unclear. V gave up 1 base and J gave up 5 bases, with 14 bases separating them. This CDR3 comprises 15 residues. CDR1 LNHNV and CDR2 YYDKDF come from the germline V gene (reference sequence). CDR3 loop: CATSRGSQARETQYF. As DNA, the CDR3 is TGTGCCACCAGCAGAGGGAGTCAAGCCCGGGAGACCCAGTACTTC.

This chain links TRBV5-1 with TRBJ1-1, with D possibly TRBD1 on 6 matching bases. The germline V gene has CDR1 SGHRS and CDR2 YFSETQ. Trimming cost V 4 bases and J 1 base, with 14 bases left between them. CDR3 length equals 15 residues. This CDR3 is CASSLTGKGNTEAFF. The CDR3 coding sequence is TGCGCCAGCAGCCTAACAGGGAAGGGGAACACTGAAGCTTTCTTT.

The V gene is TRBV7-2, the J gene TRBJ2-7, with D possibly being TRBD1 (7 bases). This CDR3 is built from 15 residues. Germline V gives CDR1 SGHTA, CDR2 FQGNSA. Trimming removed 3 bases at V and 3 bases at J, with 15 bases between. The CDR3 reads CASSFRSGGIYEQYF. The CDR3 DNA sequence: TGTGCCAGCAGCTTTCGGTCAGGGGGGATCTACGAGCAGTACTTC.

This clone was counted between two and nine times. CDR3 sequence: CASSLAQRASPLHF. The CDR3, as DNA: TGCGCCAGCAGCTTGGCCCAGCGAGCCTCACCCCTCCACTTT. The chain is built from TRBV5-1 and TRBJ1-6, with D unclear. Germline V gene sequence: CDR1 SGHRS, CDR2 YFSETQ. The CDR3 loop spans 14 amino acids. V was shortened by 0 bases and J by 10 bases, with 11 bases between the two germline ends.

The genes are TRBV6-5 and TRBJ2-7; a weak D match, TRBD2 (5 bases). CDR3 length: 13 residues. CDR1 is MNHEY and CDR2 is SVGAGI in the germline V gene. V was trimmed by 10 bases and J by 0 bases, leaving 13 bases between them. The CDR3 bases are TGTGCCACCCGCCGAGGGATCTCCTACGAGCAGTACTTC. It encodes CATRRGISYEQYF.

J is TRBJ2-1 and V is TRBV29-1, with 9 positions matching TRBD2. This CDR3 comprises 14 residues. Germline CDR1 is SQVTM and CDR2 is ANQGSEA. With V trimmed by 4 bases and J by 4 bases, 5 bases remained unmatched. The CDR3, as DNA: TGCAGCGTTGTGCGGACTAGCGCTTACAATGAGCAGTTCTTC. Its translation is CSVVRTSAYNEQFF.

This chain uses TRBV7-2 with TRBJ1-5, with 7 bases matching TRBD1. The V segment lost 4 bases and the J segment 7 bases; nucleotides outside the gene matches: 4. Germline CDR1 and CDR2: SGHTA and FQGNSA. The CDR3 loop spans 13 amino acids. The CDR3 coding sequence is TGTGCCAGCAGCTCGGACAGGAACCAGCCCCAGCATTTT. The encoded protein is CASSSDRNQPQHF.

The chain carries TRBV5-4 and TRBJ1-6; D unclear. Germline CDR1 and CDR2: SGHNT and YYREEE (reference sequence). V gave up 1 base and J gave up 0 bases, with 2 bases separating them. The CDR3 spans 14 residues. CDR3 nucleotide sequence: TGTGCCAGCAGCTTGAGCTCCTATAATTCACCCCTCCACTTT. The encoded protein is CASSLSSYNSPLHF.

The V call is TRBV5-1, the J call TRBJ1-6; 9 bases fit TRBD1. The V segment lost 2 bases and the J segment 7 bases; nucleotides outside the gene matches: 1. Germline V lookup: CDR1 SGHRS, CDR2 YFSETQ. CDR3 length: 14 residues. The CDR3 DNA reads as TGCGCCAGCAGCTTACAGGGGGCCAATTCACCCCTCCACTTT. Translation gives CASSLQGANSPLHF.

This clone was detected only once. The chain combines TRBV18 with TRBJ2-1; TRBD2 matches at 7 bases. Germline values: CDR1 KGHSH, CDR2 LQKENI. The V segment lost 5 bases and the J segment 4 bases; nucleotides outside the gene matches: 14. The CDR3 has 17 residues. The CDR3 protein is CASSRAGTTIQYNEQFF. The CDR3 coding sequence is TGTGCCAGCTCAAGAGCCGGGACTACAATACAATACAATGAGCAGTTCTTC.

Here the CDR3 reads CASSQVGKPDTQYF. The CDR3 nucleotides are TGTGCCAGCAGCCAAGTAGGGAAACCTGATACGCAGTATTTT. This sequence joins TRBV14 and TRBJ2-3; D ambiguous. The CDR3 consists of 14 residues. Trimming removed 1 base at V and 6 bases at J, with 11 bases between. CDR1 and CDR2 (germline): SGHDN, FVKESK. The full variable domain, completed using reference TRBV14 and TRBJ2-3, is EAGVTQFPSHSVIEKGQTVTLRCDPISGHDNLYWYRRVMGKEIKFLLHFVKESKQDESGMPNNRFLAERTGGTYSTLKVQPAELEDSGVYFCASSQVGKPDTQYFGPGTRLTVL.

The chain uses TRBV7-3 and TRBJ1-4; 8 bases fit TRBD1. The length of the CDR3 is 15 residues. After removal of 2 bases from V and 7 bases from J, the junction contained 6 bases not matched to a gene. CDR1 is SGHTA, CDR2 FQGTGA, per germline. The CDR3 loop reads CASSLGGTGAEKLFF. CDR3 nucleotides: TGTGCCAGCAGCTTAGGTGGGACAGGAGCTGAAAAACTGTTTTTT.

This clone came up a few times. This chain links TRBV3-1 (or the pseudogene TRBV3-2) with TRBJ1-6; D not resolved. The length of the CDR3 is 15 residues. Germline CDR1 reads LGHDT; CDR2 reads YNNKEL (reference sequence). The V end lost 4 bases, the J end lost 7 bases, and 14 bases lay between the germline ends. The CDR3 is CASSPERVRNSPLHF. The CDR3, as DNA: TGTGCCAGCAGCCCCGAACGAGTCCGGAATTCACCCCTCCACTTT.